The 26 T cell receptor beta chains listed next were all sequenced from one sample in a study of cytomegalovirus exposure and HLA in healthy donors. Primers: 60 Vbeta forward and 13 Jbeta reverse. The assay was immunoSEQ multiplex PCR, and TCRdb's table has in-frame clones only and misses some. The sample records about 200,000 clones, more than 60% being singletons. The sequencing sample was made of PBMCs. Receptor source: a middle-aged man in good health and CMV-seronegative.

V usage is TRBV27 and J usage is TRBJ2-5; 7 bases match TRBD1. CDR1 and CDR2 (germline): MNHEY, SMNVEV (reference sequence). V gave up 5 bases and J gave up 1 base; unmatched junction bases: 7. The length of the CDR3 is 15 residues. The CDR3 loop reads CASSPYGTVQETQYF. Here the CDR3 DNA reads TGTGCCAGCAGTCCCTACGGGACAGTCCAAGAGACCCAGTACTTC.

This chain joins TRBV27 and TRBJ2-2, with D possibly TRBD2 on 6 matching bases. Germline CDR1 is MNHEY and CDR2 is SMNVEV (reference sequence). CDR3 length equals 15 residues. Between the trimmed V and J ends, which lost 6 bases and 4 bases, there was a span of 15 bases. For the CDR3, the DNA is TGTGCCAGCAGCCACGCTCTCGGGGGCACCGGGGAGCTGTTTTTT. Translating it yields CASSHALGGTGELFF.

In its sample, this clone was seen a few times. V gene TRBV7-2 combines with J gene TRBJ2-5; 8 bases fit TRBD1. The germline CDR1 and CDR2 sequences are SGHTA and FQGNSA. The CDR3 length is 16 residues. J gave up 7 bases and V 5 bases, and 15 bases lay outside the gene matches. The CDR3 protein is CASSLIPPSGGGTQYF. In DNA form, the CDR3 reads TGTGCCAGCAGCCTAATTCCACCCTCAGGGGGCGGGACCCAGTACTTC.

The gene calls are TRBV30 and TRBJ2-1; D not certain. This CDR3 comprises 12 residues. CDR1 and CDR2 from the germline V gene are GTSNPN and SVGIG (reference sequence). Between the trimmed V and J ends, which lost 2 bases and 10 bases, there was a span of 12 bases. The CDR3 nucleotides are TGTGCCTGGAGTACGTTGTACACCGAGCAGTTCTTC. This gives the protein CAWSTLYTEQFF.

As regards this clone: Likely a read error: the CDR3 ends without its conserved phenylalanine or tryptophan. The genes are TRBV2 and TRBJ1-2; D is perhaps TRBD1 (5 bases). Germline V gene sequence: CDR1 SNHLY, CDR2 FYNNEI. V was pared by 6 bases and J by 5 bases, with 16 bases between. There are 14 residues in the CDR3. This CDR3 is CASSKEGAGYGYTL. The CDR3 DNA reads TGTGCCAGCAGCAAAGAAGGTGCAGGGTATGGCTACACCCTC.

J is TRBJ2-1 and V is TRBV5-8, with 11 bases identical to TRBD2. The CDR3 consists of 16 residues. V dropped 4 bases and J dropped 9; count of bases not matched to a gene: 12. CDR1 is SGHTS, CDR2 YDEGEE, per germline. CDR3: CASSDLLAGGWGEQFF. Here the CDR3 DNA reads TGTGCCAGCAGCGACCTCCTAGCGGGAGGTTGGGGTGAGCAGTTCTTC.

In its sample, this clone was seen a few times. The rearrangement uses TRBV5-1 and TRBJ1-2; no definite D call. Trimming shortened V by 4 bases and J by 6 bases, and 13 bases separated the two germline ends. This CDR3 contains 13 residues. Germline V gene data show CDR1 as SGHRS and CDR2 as YFSETQ. Here the CDR3 DNA reads TGCGCCAGCAGCCCAAGACCCAGCGATGGCTACACCTTC. It encodes CASSPRPSDGYTF.

The chain employs TRBV28 and TRBJ1-2; 9 nucleotides match TRBD1. This CDR3 spans 15 amino acids. After removal of 2 bases from V and 7 bases from J, the junction contained 8 bases not matched to a gene. Germline CDR1 MDHEN, CDR2 SYDVKM. CDR3 sequence reads: CASSLPGQGKSGYTF. The CDR3 DNA reads as TGTGCCAGCAGTTTACCGGGACAGGGAAAGAGTGGCTACACCTTC.

The V and J genes are TRBV30 and TRBJ2-7, with D maybe TRBD2 (5 bases). The CDR3 consists of 14 residues. The V gene's germline CDR1 is GTSNPN and CDR2 SVGIG (reference sequence). Trimming removed 3 bases from V and 2 bases from J, with 14 bases in between. The chain's CDR3 is CAWRALATAYEQYF. As DNA, the CDR3 is TGTGCCTGGAGGGCCCTAGCAACAGCCTACGAGCAGTACTTC.

This clone came up once. The rearrangement uses TRBV7-2 and TRBJ1-1, with D unclear. The length of the CDR3 is 15 residues. Trimming removed 2 bases at V and 6 bases at J, with 16 bases between. CDR1 is SGHTA, CDR2 FQGNSA, per germline. The CDR3 here is CASSLTPGGFSEAFF. The CDR3 DNA follows: TGTGCCAGCAGCTTAACCCCCGGAGGGTTCTCTGAAGCTTTCTTT.

The gene calls are TRBV10-2 and TRBJ2-1; 9 bases fit TRBD2. The CDR3 has 15 residues. V shed 7 bases and J 2 bases; nucleotides not matched to a gene: 6. CDR1 is WSHSY and CDR2 is SAAADI in the germline V gene. CDR3: CASTPRLAAYNEQFF. Written as DNA, the CDR3 is TGCGCCAGCACCCCCCGACTAGCGGCCTACAATGAGCAGTTCTTC.

This chain connects TRBV7-2 to TRBJ1-1, with D unresolved. The CDR3 length is 16 residues. Germline V gives CDR1 SGHTA, CDR2 FQGNSA. Trimming cost V 2 bases and J 0 bases, with 13 bases left between them. The CDR3 is CASSLFSGVMNTEAFF. CDR3 DNA sequence: TGTGCCAGCAGCTTATTCTCCGGAGTCATGAACACTGAAGCTTTCTTT.

The V call is TRBV4-2, the J call TRBJ2-1; 11 bases align to TRBD2. Germline CDR1 LGHNA, CDR2 YNFKEQ. V trimming: 4 bases; J trimming: 12 bases; junction bases outside the gene matches: 5. The CDR3 extends over 13 amino acids. CDR3 sequence: CASSPTSGDRQFF. The CDR3 DNA follows: TGTGCCAGCAGCCCGACTAGCGGGGACAGGCAGTTCTTC.

Only a few counts were recorded for this clone. The chain recombines TRBV28 with TRBJ1-4; 9 bases map to TRBD1. The germline CDR1 and CDR2 sequences are MDHEN and SYDVKM. V lost 6 bases to trimming and J lost 8 bases; unmatched junction nucleotides: 10. The CDR3 covers 15 residues. The CDR3 nucleotides are TGTGCCAGCAGGACAGACAGGGGGAGGCCCGAAAAACTGTTTTTT. Translated: CASRTDRGRPEKLFF.

The CDR3 DNA follows: TGTGCCAGCAGGGCAGGGCGCGCGGAAAGCACAGATACGCAGTATTTT. Protein sequence: CASRAGRAESTDTQYF. The rearrangement uses TRBV6-6 and TRBJ2-3; possible D gene TRBD1, 5 bases. The length of the CDR3 is 16 residues. V was shortened by 6 bases and J by 0 bases, with 16 bases between the two germline ends. Germline V gene sequence: CDR1 MNHNY, CDR2 SVGAGI (reference sequence).

V and J are TRBV6-1 and TRBJ2-3; tentatively, D is TRBD2 (7 bases). Germline V gives CDR1 MNHNS, CDR2 SASEGT. This CDR3 spans 13 amino acids. Trimming removed 8 bases at V and 2 bases at J, with 11 bases between. CDR3 sequence reads: CASGRGDTDTQYF. The CDR3, as DNA: TGTGCCAGCGGGAGGGGGGACACAGATACGCAGTATTTT.

V is TRBV11-2 and J is TRBJ1-2, with D uncertain. The CDR3 length is 16 residues. V lost 2 bases, J lost 8 bases, and 21 bases lay in between. Germline lookup yields CDR1 SGHAT and CDR2 FQNNGV. CDR3 sequence: CASSLRGFGPFDGYTF. The CDR3 region has the DNA TGTGCCAGCAGCTTAAGAGGGTTTGGGCCCTTCGACGGCTACACCTTC.

This clone was picked up one time. The chain employs TRBV6-6 and TRBJ1-1; perhaps TRBD1 as D (6 bases). V shed 4 bases and J shed 1 base, with 7 bases lying between them. The CDR3 spans 13 residues. CDR1 is MNHNY, CDR2 SVGAGI, per germline (reference sequence). The CDR3 loop is CASSLGGNTEAFF. DNA for the CDR3: TGTGCCAGCAGTTTAGGGGGGAACACTGAAGCTTTCTTT.

The chain uses TRBV28 and TRBJ2-7; D possibly corresponds to TRBD2 (5 bases). The V end was cut by 7 bases, the J end by 3 bases, with 13 bases between. The CDR3 totals 13 residues. Germline-derived CDR1 and CDR2 are MDHEN and SYDVKM. The CDR3 DNA is TGTGCCAGCACCCCGACGGGGATCTACGAGCAGTACTTC. Protein: CASTPTGIYEQYF.

The chain carries TRBV7-9 and TRBJ1-1; D is possibly TRBD1 (6 bases). CDR1 is SEHNR and CDR2 is FQNEAQ in the germline V gene (reference sequence). V was pared by 10 bases and J by 5 bases, with 23 bases between. There are 15 residues in the CDR3. CDR3 bases: TGTGCCACCCTCCCAAGGGGGGGAGGTAAAACTGAAGCTTTCTTT. The encoded protein is CATLPRGGGKTEAFF.

V usage is TRBV14 and J usage is TRBJ2-7; 10 bases are shared with TRBD1. This CDR3 region has 16 residues. The germline V gene has CDR1 SGHDN and CDR2 FVKESK. V shed 5 bases, J shed 5 bases, and the junction held 12 bases outside the gene matches. For the CDR3, the DNA is TGTGCCAGCAGCAAACTTCCGGGACAGGGGACAGACGAGCAGTACTTC. Protein product: CASSKLPGQGTDEQYF.

The rearrangement links TRBV6-5 to TRBJ2-7, with D tentatively TRBD2 (6 bases). The germline gives CDR1 MNHEY, CDR2 SVGAGI. Trimming shortened V by 5 bases and J by 4 bases, and 9 bases separated the two germline ends. This CDR3 is built from 12 residues. This chain's CDR3 is CASSRLGYEQYF. DNA of the CDR3: TGTGCCAGCAGTCGACTAGGTTACGAGCAGTACTTC.

The genes are TRBV7-2 and TRBJ1-5; 11 bases match TRBD1. Germline V gene sequence: CDR1 SGHTA, CDR2 FQGNSA. The CDR3 is 15 residues long. The trim removed 6 bases at V and 6 bases at J, leaving 7 bases unmatched. CDR3 loop: CASSRDRGLSQPQHF. The DNA for the CDR3 is TGTGCCAGCAGTAGGGACAGGGGGTTAAGTCAGCCCCAGCATTTT.

The chain recombines TRBV11-3 with TRBJ2-5, with D maybe TRBD1 (5 bases). CDR1 SGHNT and CDR2 YENEEA come from the germline V gene. Trimming pared 3 bases from V and 5 bases from J, leaving 7 bases between. The CDR3 contains 12 residues. CDR3 protein: CASSFAGETQYF. CDR3 bases: TGTGCCAGCAGCTTCGCAGGGGAGACCCAGTACTTC.

The rearrangement uses TRBV20-1 and TRBJ2-1; TRBD1 might be the D (5 bases). This CDR3 comprises 10 residues. V lost 3 bases to trimming and J lost 10 bases, with 7 bases between them. Germline V gene lookup returns CDR1 DFQATT and CDR2 SNEGSKA (reference sequence). CDR3 coding DNA: TGCAGTGCTAGTAACAGGGAGCAGTTCTTC. It is translated as CSASNREQFF.

The CDR3 region has the DNA TGTGCCACTTACCCGGGATTGAACACTGAAGCTTTCTTT. Its translation is CATYPGLNTEAFF. The rearrangement joins TRBV19 to TRBJ1-1; D unclear. V was clipped by 10 bases and J by 0 bases, with 12 bases between them. CDR1 is LNHDA and CDR2 is SQIVND in the germline V gene (reference sequence). The CDR3 length is 13 residues.